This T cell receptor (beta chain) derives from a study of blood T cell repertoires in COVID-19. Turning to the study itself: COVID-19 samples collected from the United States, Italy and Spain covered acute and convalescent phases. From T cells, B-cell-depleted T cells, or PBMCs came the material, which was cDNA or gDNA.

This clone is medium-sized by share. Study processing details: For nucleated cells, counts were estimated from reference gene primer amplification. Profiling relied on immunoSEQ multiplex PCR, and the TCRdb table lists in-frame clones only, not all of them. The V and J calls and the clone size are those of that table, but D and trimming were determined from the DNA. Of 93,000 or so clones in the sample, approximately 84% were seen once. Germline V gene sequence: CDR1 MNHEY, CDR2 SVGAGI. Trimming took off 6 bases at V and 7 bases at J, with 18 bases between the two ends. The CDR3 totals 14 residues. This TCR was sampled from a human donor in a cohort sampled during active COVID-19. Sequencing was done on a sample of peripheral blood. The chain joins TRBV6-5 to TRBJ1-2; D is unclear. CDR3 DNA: TGTGCCAGCAGCCGCACGGGAGGAGGAAGTGGCTACACCTTC. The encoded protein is CASSRTGGGSGYTF.